These 32 T cell receptor beta chains were all obtained from the same sample, sequenced in a study of human T cells and chemical hapten exposure. Time point of the sample: patch test 1, 2 weeks after DPC sensitization. Stated treatment: therapeutic diphenylcyclopropenone sensitization with weekly scalp DPC. One entry per CDR3 protein results from TCRdb running MiXCR on the RACE reads. Seen here are roughly 100,000 distinct CDR3 sequences, 9.5% to 12% observed once, and the top ten hold 3% to 4.5%. This material consisted of whole blood, taken in connection with sensitization to the hapten diphenylcyclopropenone (DPC). These receptors originate from a woman aged 40 to 49 with alopecia areata. Some clones in this sample may be carry-over from other donors' samples.

This clonotype was seen a few times. The J gene is TRBJ2-3, the V gene TRBV15, with D tentatively TRBD2 (6 bases). The germline CDR1 and CDR2 sequences are LNHNV and YYDKDF (reference sequence). V shed 3 bases and J shed 3 bases, with 19 bases lying between them. CDR3 length: 17 amino acids. CDR3 coding DNA: TGTGCCACCAGCAGGCCCTTTAGCGGAGGGGTGACAGATACGCAGTATTTT. It encodes CATSRPFSGGVTDTQYF.

V usage is TRBV19 and J usage is TRBJ1-1, with D perhaps matching TRBD1 (5 bases). This CDR3 is 16 amino acids long. Trimming left V 1 base short and J 4 bases short, with 16 bases between. Germline loops: CDR1 LNHDA, CDR2 SQIVND (reference sequence). CDR3 coding DNA: TGTGCCAGTAGTATAGCGGCCGGGGGTCCTGGCACTGAAGCTTTCTTT. It specifies CASSIAAGGPGTEAFF.

This clonotype was found many times. The rearrangement links TRBV5-6 to TRBJ2-3, with 7 bases aligning to TRBD1. This CDR3 has 15 residues. Losses at the gene ends were 4 bases for V and 2 bases for J; bases not matched to a gene: 7. CDR1 is SGHDT, CDR2 YYEEEE, per germline. The CDR3 region has the DNA TGTGCCAGCAGCCGACCCGAGGGGGCCACAGATACGCAGTATTTT. Translated, it gives CASSRPEGATDTQYF.

This chain joins TRBV29-1 and TRBJ2-7, with 10 bases matching TRBD2. The germline V gene has CDR1 SQVTM and CDR2 ANQGSEA. The V gene end was trimmed by 6 bases and the J gene end by 6 bases; junction bases not matched to a gene: 11. CDR3 length: 14 amino acids. As DNA, the CDR3 is TGCAGCGTCGGCCCGGGACTAGCGTCTTTCGAGCAGTACTTC. Amino acid sequence: CSVGPGLASFEQYF.

The sample holds many counts of this clonotype. The CDR3 loop is CASSGAGENSPLHF. Written as DNA, the CDR3 is TGTGCCAGCAGCGGGGCAGGGGAAAATTCACCCCTCCACTTT. This chain joins TRBV9 and TRBJ1-6, with TRBD1 as a possible D gene (6 bases). This CDR3 is 14 amino acids long. Trimming took 3 bases from V and 7 from J, leaving 11 bases between them. Germline lookup yields CDR1 SGDLS and CDR2 YYNGEE.

This clonotype was detected ten times or more. This chain joins TRBV7-6 and TRBJ2-2; D gene uncertain. Germline loops: CDR1 SGHVS, CDR2 FNYEAQ. CDR3 length: 16 amino acids. Trimming took off 5 bases at V and 7 bases at J, with 20 bases between the two ends. CDR3 DNA sequence: TGTGCCAGCAGCCCCCTGCAACTGGACCTCAGCGGGGAGCTGTTTTTT. Its translation is CASSPLQLDLSGELFF.

This clonotype was found a few times. V gene TRBV19 combines with J gene TRBJ1-5; TRBD1 matches at 7 bases. The trim removed 5 bases at V and 0 bases at J, leaving 10 bases unmatched. Germline CDR1 and CDR2: LNHDA and SQIVND (reference sequence). The CDR3 has 17 amino acids. Here the CDR3 DNA reads TGTGCCAGTAGTCCACCCCGGGACAGCCGTAGCAATCAGCCCCAGCATTTT. The encoded protein is CASSPPRDSRSNQPQHF.

This clonotype was counted at least ten times. The rearrangement links TRBV4-2 to TRBJ2-1; D is ambiguous. The length of the CDR3 is 16 residues. V was cut by 0 bases and J by 0 bases, with 9 bases left in between. Germline lookup yields CDR1 LGHNA and CDR2 YNFKEQ. The CDR3 loop is CASSQDRDPSYNEQFF. The CDR3 DNA reads as TGTGCCAGCAGCCAAGATAGGGATCCCTCCTACAATGAGCAGTTCTTC.

At least ten counts were recorded for this clonotype. This chain joins TRBV20-1 and TRBJ1-2; D unresolved. The length of the CDR3 is 17 residues. Looked up from germline, CDR1 is DFQATT and CDR2 is SNEGSKA (reference sequence). V was trimmed by 6 bases and J by 0 bases, leaving 23 bases between them. The CDR3 spells CSARPRLATATNYGYTF. CDR3 sequence (DNA): TGCAGTGCCCGCCCCCGACTTGCAACAGCCACTAACTATGGCTACACCTTC.

The chain joins TRBV6-4 to TRBJ2-3, with D possibly being TRBD2 (7 bases). Germline CDR1 and CDR2: MRHNA and SNTAGT. The CDR3 is made up of 16 amino acids. V was clipped by 0 bases and J by 4 bases, with 14 bases between them. DNA of the CDR3: TGTGCCAGCAGTGACTCGAGCGGAGGGGGGGCAGATACGCAGTATTTT. Its translation: CASSDSSGGGADTQYF.

This clonotype was seen at least ten times. The genes are TRBV28 and TRBJ1-5, with a tentative D call TRBD1 (5 bases). There are 14 residues in the CDR3. Germline loops: CDR1 MDHEN, CDR2 SYDVKM. Trimming pared 5 bases from V and 3 bases from J, leaving 11 bases between. Written as DNA, the CDR3 is TGTGCCAGCAGTCCGGGGGGGGACAATCAGCCCCAGCATTTT. Its protein product is CASSPGGDNQPQHF.

This clonotype was seen more than once but under ten times. This chain uses TRBV5-4 with TRBJ2-4; no clear D. The CDR3 has 14 residues. V was shortened by 4 bases and J by 5 bases, with 13 bases between the two germline ends. Germline CDR1 is SGHNT and CDR2 is YYREEE (reference sequence). The CDR3: CASSPVSDQNIQYF. The CDR3 coding sequence is TGTGCCAGCAGCCCCGTTTCGGACCAAAACATTCAGTACTTC.

This clonotype was seen a few times. The rearrangement joins TRBV6-5 to TRBJ2-1; D is ambiguous. Germline V CDR1 and CDR2: MNHEY, SVGAGI. The CDR3 is 14 residues long. Trimming left V 0 bases short and J 9 bases short, with 12 bases between. In DNA form, the CDR3 reads TGTGCCAGCAGTTACTCCGAACCCCTGGTTGAGCAGTTCTTC. It yields the protein CASSYSEPLVEQFF.

This clonotype was counted a few times. J is TRBJ2-6 and V is TRBV7-2; 8 nucleotides agree with TRBD1. Germline trimming cut 3 bases from V and 4 bases from J; bases unmatched to any gene: 5. This CDR3 has 16 amino acids. Looked up from germline, CDR1 is SGHTA and CDR2 is FQGNSA. The CDR3: CASSFWTGLGANVLTF. The CDR3, as DNA: TGTGCCAGCAGCTTTTGGACAGGGCTCGGGGCCAACGTCCTGACTTTC.

The V call is TRBV10-3, the J call TRBJ1-5, with TRBD1 as a possible D gene (5 bases). Germline-derived CDR1 and CDR2 are ENHRY and SYGVKD. V dropped 6 bases and J dropped 5 bases, with 11 bases sitting between them. The CDR3 has 13 residues. The CDR3 reads CAISARDDQPQHF. CDR3 DNA sequence: TGTGCCATCAGCGCCCGGGACGATCAGCCCCAGCATTTT.

This clonotype was detected a few times. V usage is TRBV29-1 and J usage is TRBJ2-2, with D possibly being TRBD1 (5 bases). The V end was cut by 1 base, the J end by 5 bases, with 11 bases between. The CDR3 has 14 amino acids. The germline CDR1 and CDR2 sequences are SQVTM and ANQGSEA. The CDR3 DNA is TGCAGCGTTGAAGTCCCCAGGGAAACCGGGGAGCTGTTTTTT. It yields the protein CSVEVPRETGELFF.

This clonotype was observed at least ten times. V is TRBV29-1 and J is TRBJ1-2; tentative D call: TRBD1 (6 bases). There are 13 residues in the CDR3. The germline V gene has CDR1 SQVTM and CDR2 ANQGSEA. The ends were cut back, 0 bases at V and 3 bases at J, with 8 bases in the middle. The CDR3 protein is CSVEDPGDYGYTF. The DNA for the CDR3 is TGCAGCGTTGAAGACCCAGGGGACTATGGCTACACCTTC.

In this sample, this clonotype turned up many times. V is TRBV13 and J is TRBJ2-3; 12 bases are a match to TRBD2. The germline V gene encodes CDR1 PRHDT and CDR2 FYEKMQ (reference sequence). After removal of 5 bases from V and 10 bases from J, the junction contained 16 bases not matched to a gene. The CDR3 loop spans 17 amino acids. CDR3 bases: TGTGCCAGCAGCCTGAGGAGACTAGCGGGGGTCGAATTGGCGCAGTATTTT. Translation gives CASSLRRLAGVELAQYF.

The chain uses TRBV7-2 and TRBJ2-6; either TRBD1 or TRBD2 may fit D (5 bases each). V lost 5 bases and J 0 bases, leaving 14 bases between the germline ends. Germline loops: CDR1 SGHTA, CDR2 FQGNSA. The CDR3 loop spans 17 amino acids. CDR3 amino acids: CASSPGTASSGANVLTF. CDR3 coding DNA: TGTGCCAGCAGCCCCGGGACGGCGAGCTCTGGGGCCAACGTCCTGACTTTC. The full variable domain, its missing parts supplied by reference TRBV7-2 and TRBJ2-6, is GAGVSQSPSNKVTEKGKDVELRCDPISGHTALYWYRQSLGQGLEFLIYFQGNSAPDKSGLPSDRFSAERTGGSVSTLTIQRTQQEDSAVYLCASSPGTASSGANVLTFGAGSRLTVL.

The chain uses TRBV6-6 and TRBJ2-7, with D maybe TRBD2 (6 bases). Looked up from germline, CDR1 is MNHNY and CDR2 is SVGAGI (reference sequence). V lost 0 bases and J 8 bases, leaving 8 bases between the germline ends. The CDR3 is 12 residues long. The CDR3 is CASSYSEGKQYF. The DNA for the CDR3 is TGTGCCAGCAGTTACTCGGAGGGTAAGCAGTACTTC.

This clonotype was found many times. This chain joins TRBV28 and TRBJ1-6; D is ambiguous. In germline, CDR1 is MDHEN, CDR2 SYDVKM. CDR3 size: 13 residues. V dropped 7 bases and J dropped 7 bases, with 11 bases sitting between them. The CDR3 DNA reads TGTGCCAGCAAAGGACCGAACAATTCACCCCTCCACTTT. It is translated as CASKGPNNSPLHF.

This clonotype was detected a few times. The V call is TRBV6-6, the J call TRBJ1-1; D uncertain. The germline CDR1 and CDR2 sequences are MNHNY and SVGAGI (reference sequence). This CDR3 spans 12 amino acids. V dropped 6 bases and J dropped 1 base, with 6 bases sitting between them. The CDR3 bases are TGTGCCAGCAGAGTCCGGAACACTGAAGCTTTCTTT. It codes for CASRVRNTEAFF.

The chain uses TRBV12-5 and TRBJ1-3, with D perhaps matching TRBD1 (6 bases). Trimming stripped 6 bases from V and 0 bases from J, with 9 bases between. CDR1 and CDR2 from the germline V gene are LGHNT and FRNRAP. There are 14 residues in the CDR3. In DNA, the CDR3 is TGTGCTAGTGGGACAGGTAGCTCTGGAAACACCATATATTTT. Translating it yields CASGTGSSGNTIYF. The variable domain in full, completed from reference TRBV12-5 and TRBJ1-3, reads DARVTQTPRHKVTEMGQEVTMRCQPILGHNTVFWYRQTMMQGLELLAYFRNRAPLDDSGMPKDRFSAEMPDATLATLKIQPSEPRDSAVYFCASGTGSSGNTIYFGEGSWLTVV.

This clonotype was picked up many times. The CDR3 region is CASSPLGAGGYNEQFF. As DNA, the CDR3 is TGTGCCAGCAGTCCCTTGGGGGCGGGAGGCTACAATGAGCAGTTCTTC. V is TRBV3-1 and J is TRBJ2-1; 8 bases map to TRBD2. The CDR3 has 16 residues. The junction had 10 bases not matched to a gene; V was cut back by 6 bases and J by 3 bases. CDR1 is LGHDT, CDR2 YNNKEL, per germline (reference sequence).

In its sample, this clonotype was seen many times. The chain uses TRBV12-3 or TRBV12-4 and TRBJ1-2; D call uncertain. Trimming took 5 bases from V and 2 from J, leaving 9 bases between them. The CDR3 runs 13 residues. This CDR3 is CASSPLRNYGYTF. The CDR3 DNA is TGTGCCAGCAGTCCCCTCCGGAACTATGGCTACACCTTC.

This clonotype showed up just a few times. The V call is TRBV7-2, the J call TRBJ1-5, with 9 bases fitting TRBD1. The germline gives CDR1 SGHTA, CDR2 FQGNSA. The CDR3 has 17 residues. The junction had 17 bases not matched to a gene; V was cut back by 5 bases and J by 9 bases. The CDR3 DNA follows: TGTGCCAGCAGCCCCGGGACAGGGAAGGGGTGGCCATGGCCCCAGCATTTT. Its translation: CASSPGTGKGWPWPQHF.

This clonotype was counted many times. The chain carries TRBV10-3 and TRBJ2-7, with D tentatively TRBD2 (5 bases). The CDR3 loop spans 14 amino acids. Trimming cost V 4 bases and J 1 base, with 11 bases left between them. From germline, CDR1 is ENHRY and CDR2 SYGVKD. The CDR3 here is CAISGGGSSYEQYF. CDR3 sequence (DNA): TGTGCCATCAGTGGAGGAGGTAGTTCCTACGAGCAGTACTTC.

The chain carries TRBV5-4 and TRBJ2-7, with 9 bases lining up with TRBD1. CDR3 size: 17 residues. Germline-derived CDR1 and CDR2 are SGHNT and YYREEE (reference sequence). The junction had 15 bases not matched to a gene; V was cut back by 4 bases and J by 4 bases. The CDR3 sequence: CASSQARPGQGRYEQYF. CDR3 DNA sequence: TGTGCCAGCAGCCAGGCCCGACCGGGACAGGGCCGATACGAGCAGTACTTC.

The chain recombines TRBV7-2 with TRBJ2-5, with 10 bases identical to TRBD2. V shed 2 bases, J shed 0 bases, and the junction held 12 bases outside the gene matches. Germline V lookup: CDR1 SGHTA, CDR2 FQGNSA. CDR3 size: 19 residues. In DNA, the CDR3 is TGTGCCAGCAGCTTACTGCCTAGCGGGAGTAGACGGTACCAAGAGACCCAGTACTTC. It translates to CASSLLPSGSRRYQETQYF.

This clonotype has only a few counts. The rearrangement uses TRBV2 and TRBJ2-1; D uncertain. The length of the CDR3 is 14 residues. The V end was cut by 2 bases, the J end by 2 bases, with 7 bases between. Germline V gives CDR1 SNHLY, CDR2 FYNNEI. The CDR3 protein is CASSETSTYNEQFF. CDR3 nucleotide sequence: TGTGCCAGCAGTGAAACTTCCACCTACAATGAGCAGTTCTTC.

This sequence joins TRBV12-3 or TRBV12-4 and TRBJ2-3, with D unresolved. The CDR3 consists of 9 residues. The V end lost 9 bases, the J end lost 14 bases, and 12 bases lay between the germline ends. DNA for the CDR3: TGTGCCAGGACCCATGGGCGGTATTTT. Protein: CARTHGRYF.

The chain employs TRBV7-6 and TRBJ1-3; no reliable D call. V was trimmed by 5 bases and J by 0 bases, leaving 11 bases between them. Per germline, CDR1 SGHVS and CDR2 FNYEAQ. This CDR3 has 15 residues. CDR3 DNA sequence: TGTGCCAGCAGCCATGACATACTCTCTGGAAACACCATATATTTT. It codes for CASSHDILSGNTIYF.